The rows below give T cell receptor beta chains drawn from one sample of a study of cytomegalovirus exposure and HLA in healthy donors. Profiled with immunoSEQ multiplex PCR; TCRdb holds only in-frame clones, not every one. This sample yields over 110,000 clones, of which around 82% are seen a single time; around 6.6% belongs to the top ten. Sequencing input: PBMCs. These receptors were taken from a woman between 40 and 50 years old in good health and CMV-seropositive. CDR3s include the opening cysteine and the closing phenylalanine or tryptophan. The D gene is left open where the match is weak. The size of a clone is reported for some rows only, either as once, few or many, or as a class for expanded clones.

V gene	J gene	clone size	D gene	CDR3 DNA	CDR3 protein
TRBV7-9	TRBJ2-5	.	TRBD2	TGTGCCAGCAGCTTAATGGCGGGAGGAGAGACCCAGTACTTC	CASSLMAGGETQYF
TRBV9	TRBJ2-1	.	TRBD2	TGTGCCAGCAGCGTAGCGAGCGGGAGTACTTGGGATGAGCAGTTCTTC	CASSVASGSTWDEQFF
TRBV4-1	TRBJ2-2	.	.	TGCGCCAGCAGCCAACCCCTAGCCATTTTCACCGGGGAGCTGTTTTTT	CASSQPLAIFTGELFF
TRBV28	TRBJ1-2	once	TRBD1	TGTGCCAGCAGTTTTTTGACAGGGAACTATGGCTACACCTTC	CASSFLTGNYGYTF
TRBV5-1	TRBJ2-7	.	.	TGCGCCAGCAGCCCTACGTCAGGGGACTACGAGCAGTACTTC	CASSPTSGDYEQYF
TRBV23-1	TRBJ2-7	.	TRBD1	TGCGCCAGCAGTCAAACCTTGACAGGGCACTCCTACGAGCAGTACTTC	CASSQTLTGHSYEQYF
TRBV11-2	TRBJ2-7	.	TRBD2	TGTGCCAGCAGCTTGGGACTAGCGGGATACGAGCAGTACTTC	CASSLGLAGYEQYF
TRBV12-1	TRBJ2-2	.	.	TGTGCCAGCAGCTCCGCACGTAGGACTAGCGGGAGCATTTCGCTCGGGGAGCTGTTTTTT	CASSSARRTSGSISLGELFF
TRBV28	TRBJ2-3	.	TRBD2	TGTGCCAGCAGTGTACCGGGACTAGCTCCAGATACGCAGTATTTT	CASSVPGLAPDTQYF
TRBV29-1	TRBJ2-7	.	TRBD1	TGCAGCGGAGGGACAGGCGCCTACGAGCAGTACTTC	CSGGTGAYEQYF
TRBV15	TRBJ1-1	.	.	TGTGCCACCAGCAGAGGGTTCCCCGGACAGTCCAACACTGAAGCTTTCTTT	CATSRGFPGQSNTEAFF
TRBV7-2	TRBJ2-1	.	.	TGTGCCAGCAGCTTAGACTTGAGCAATGAGCAGTTCTTC	CASSLDLSNEQFF
TRBV6-6	TRBJ2-1	.	TRBD2	TGTGCCAGCACCCAGACTAGCGGGAGAGGTAGCAATGAGCAGTTCTTC	CASTQTSGRGSNEQFF
TRBV7-9	TRBJ2-3	.	.	TGTGCCAGCAGCTTACCCCAGGGCGCAGATACGCAGTATTTT	CASSLPQGADTQYF
TRBV7-6	TRBJ2-2	.	.	TGTGCCAGCAGCGTCATCGGCGGGGAGCTGTTTTTT	CASSVIGGELFF
TRBV5-1	TRBJ2-5	.	.	TGCGCCAGCAGCTTGGGGGAGTGGGAGACCCAGTACTTC	CASSLGEWETQYF
TRBV6-1	TRBJ1-6	.	.	TGTGCCAGCAGTGAAGTTTGGCAGGGCGGCTCACCCCTCCACTTT	CASSEVWQGGSPLHF
TRBV10-1	TRBJ2-5	.	TRBD2	TGCGCCACCAGGACTAGCGGGACACAAGAGACCCAGTACTTC	CATRTSGTQETQYF
TRBV7-3	TRBJ2-2	.	.	TGTGCCAGCAGCCCGACAGGGAACACCGGGGAGCTGTTTTTT	CASSPTGNTGELFF
TRBV5-1	TRBJ2-1	.	TRBD2	TGCGCCAGCAGCTTGGAGCCTAGCGGAACCTACAATGAGCAGTTCTTC	CASSLEPSGTYNEQFF
TRBV7-8	TRBJ2-7	.	TRBD1	TGTGCCAGCAGCCTCCTTTACAGGGGGCCAGAGAGGACCTACGAGCAGTACTTC	CASSLLYRGPERTYEQYF
TRBV5-1	TRBJ1-2	.	.	TGCGCCAGCAGCTTGGGGGCAGGGGTGGACTATGGCTACACCTTC	CASSLGAGVDYGYTF
TRBV7-2	TRBJ1-5	.	.	TGTGCCAGCAGCCACGACACTTATAGCAATCAGCCCCAGCATTTT	CASSHDTYSNQPQHF
TRBV18	TRBJ2-2	.	.	TGTGCCAGCTCACTGAGTAGAGGGGGAATCGCCGGGGAGCTGTTTTTT	CASSLSRGGIAGELFF
TRBV7-2	TRBJ1-1	.	TRBD1	TGTGCCAGCAGCCACGACAGGGTAGGATTGAACACTGAAGCTTTCTTT	CASSHDRVGLNTEAFF
TRBV7-9	TRBJ2-3	.	TRBD2	TGTGCCAGCAGCTTAGGGACTAGCGGGAGCACAGATACGCAGTATTTT	CASSLGTSGSTDTQYF
TRBV27	TRBJ2-5	.	TRBD2	TGTGCCAGCAGATCCACGGGGGGTTGGGCCCAGTACTTC	CASRSTGGWAQYF
TRBV11-2	TRBJ1-5	.	.	TGTGCCAGCAGCCCCTCTAGTGGCAGTCAGCCCCAGCATTTT	CASSPSSGSQPQHF
TRBV6-1	TRBJ2-1	.	.	TGTGCCAGCATTGCCCACGGACAAATCTACAATGAGCAGTTCTTC	CASIAHGQIYNEQFF
TRBV27	TRBJ1-2	.	TRBD1	TGTGCCAGCAGTATGAACAGGGGGTTCGTCTATGGCTACACCTTC	CASSMNRGFVYGYTF
TRBV10-1	TRBJ2-1	.	.	TGCGCCAGCACCGAACGACGGGGCTCCTACAATGAGCAGTTCTTC	CASTERRGSYNEQFF
TRBV5-1	TRBJ2-6	once	TRBD1	TGCGCCAGTCAGTGGACCGGGACAGGGGCCTCTGGGGCCAACGTCCTGACTTTC	CASQWTGTGASGANVLTF
TRBV2	TRBJ2-2	.	.	TGTGCCAGCAGTGAACTCTACGGGAACACCGGGGAGCTGTTTTTT	CASSELYGNTGELFF
TRBV28	TRBJ2-3	.	TRBD1	TGTGCCAGCAGTTCCATCCGCCTGACAGGGGGGGATACGCAGTATTTT	CASSSIRLTGGDTQYF
TRBV2	TRBJ2-2	.	TRBD2	TGTGCCAGCATCGGACTAGCGGATTCCTCCAACACCGGGGAGCTGTTTTTT	CASIGLADSSNTGELFF
TRBV28	TRBJ1-4	.	.	TGTGCCAGCAGTTTCAGGGCGTATGAAAAACTGTTTTTT	CASSFRAYEKLFF
TRBV4-2	TRBJ2-7	once	TRBD2	TGTGCCAGCAGCACCGTAGCGGGGGGGACCTACGAGCAGTACTTC	CASSTVAGGTYEQYF
TRBV5-1	TRBJ2-7	.	.	TGCGCCAGCAGCTTAAACAGGGAAGTCTACGAGCAGTACTTC	CASSLNREVYEQYF
TRBV6-1	TRBJ1-1	.	.	TGTGCCAGCAGTGCACTCCTGGGGGCCACTGAAGCTTTCTTT	CASSALLGATEAFF
TRBV2	TRBJ2-6	.	.	TGTGCCAGCAGACAGGTTTTCTCTGGGGCCAACGTCCTGACTTTC	CASRQVFSGANVLTF
TRBV2	TRBJ2-7	.	.	TGTGCCAGCACCAGGGCTCCAAGCTCCTACGAGCAGTACTTC	CASTRAPSSYEQYF
TRBV18	TRBJ1-5	.	.	TGTGCCAGCTCCCCGACGGGGGATCAGCCCCAGCATTTT	CASSPTGDQPQHF